Below are 2 T cell receptor beta chains sequenced from a single sample in a study of T cells after yellow fever vaccination. TCRdb reanalysed the 5' RACE reads using MiXCR and keeps one entry per CDR3 protein. The repertoire consists of under 550,000 distinct CDR3 sequences, with about a fifth occurring once and the leading ten covering 15% to 20%. This sample comprised PBMCs, obtained 21 days after the first yellow fever vaccination. These receptors were obtained from a man between 18 and 29 years old who received the YFV17D yellow fever vaccine.

The chain links TRBV27 to TRBJ2-3; 10 bases align to TRBD2. The trim removed 6 bases at V and 3 bases at J, leaving 9 bases unmatched. The CDR3 consists of 16 residues. Germline V gene sequence: CDR1 MNHEY, CDR2 SMNVEV (reference sequence). CDR3 in amino acids: CASSWALAGVTDTQYF. The DNA for the CDR3 is TGTGCCAGCAGCTGGGCGCTAGCGGGGGTAACAGATACGCAGTATTTT.

The chain is built from TRBV30 and TRBJ1-1; no clear D gene. V lost 0 bases to trimming and J lost 7 bases, with 9 bases between them. CDR1 is GTSNPN, CDR2 SVGIG, per germline (reference sequence). The CDR3 runs 12 residues. In DNA, the CDR3 is TGTGCCTGGAGTGTACTAGGTTTTGAAGCTTTCTTT. It translates to CAWSVLGFEAFF.